This TCR beta chain is drawn from a study of T cell repertoires in cytomegalovirus infection. TCRdb redid the calling of the reads with MiXCR, one entry per CDR3 protein. There are around 240,000 distinct CDR3 sequences in the sample; roughly 23% occur only once, and approximately 18% lies in the top ten. V was cut by 7 bases and J by 5 bases, with 15 bases left in between. Germline lookup yields CDR1 MDHEN and CDR2 SYDVKM. CDR3 length: 15 residues. This clonotype occurred many times. This rearrangement joins TRBV28 to TRBJ1-6; no definite D call. The specimen sequenced was CD8+ T cells from PBMCs. The origin of this receptor is a human donor in good health (CMV status not recorded). Some clones in this sample may be carry-over from other donors' samples. The CDR3 sequence: CASTRAGANNSPLHF. The CDR3 DNA reads as TGTGCCAGCACCCGAGCCGGTGCCAATAATTCACCCCTCCACTTT.